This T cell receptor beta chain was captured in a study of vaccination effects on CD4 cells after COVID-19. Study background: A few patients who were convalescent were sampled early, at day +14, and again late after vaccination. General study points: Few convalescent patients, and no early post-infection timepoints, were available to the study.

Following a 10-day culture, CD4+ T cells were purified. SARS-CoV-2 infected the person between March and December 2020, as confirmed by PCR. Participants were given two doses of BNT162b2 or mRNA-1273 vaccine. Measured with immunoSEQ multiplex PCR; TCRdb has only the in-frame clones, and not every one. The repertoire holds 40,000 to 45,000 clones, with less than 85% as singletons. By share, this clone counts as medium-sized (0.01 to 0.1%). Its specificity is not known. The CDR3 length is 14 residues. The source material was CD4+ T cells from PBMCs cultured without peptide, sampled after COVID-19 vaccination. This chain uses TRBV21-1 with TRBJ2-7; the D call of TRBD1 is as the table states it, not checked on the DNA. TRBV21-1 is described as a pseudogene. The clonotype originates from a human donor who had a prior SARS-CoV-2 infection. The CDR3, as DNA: TGTGCCAGCAGCAAAGATGGACAGGACTACGAGCAGTACTTC. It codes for CASSKDGQDYEQYF.